This passage covers 7 T cell receptor beta chains from one sample sequenced in a study of blood T cell repertoires in COVID-19. Using immunoSEQ multiplex PCR, the repertoire was profiled, and TCRdb retains in-frame clones only, with some absent. The table lists about 300,000 clones, just over 85% of them singletons. Sequencing was done on a sample of PBMCs or T cells enriched from blood (not recorded which). The receptor source for this set is a woman between 18 and 29 years old who had recovered from COVID-19.

This clone has only a few counts. The V gene is TRBV2, the J gene TRBJ1-2, with D unclear. The CDR3 length is 14 residues. The germline gives CDR1 SNHLY, CDR2 FYNNEI. V was clipped by 2 bases and J by 6 bases, with 13 bases between them. In DNA, the CDR3 is TGTGCCAGCAGTGAAACGTTACAGAAGAATGGCTACACCTTC. This encodes CASSETLQKNGYTF.

The chain combines TRBV11-2 with TRBJ1-3; TRBD1 might be the D (5 bases). Germline V gives CDR1 SGHAT, CDR2 FQNNGV. V was trimmed by 3 bases and J by 0 bases, leaving 15 bases between them. This CDR3 is 17 amino acids long. Written as DNA, the CDR3 is TGTGCCAGCAGCTTCCAACAAACAGGTTTCTCTGGAAACACCATATATTTT. Protein product: CASSFQQTGFSGNTIYF.

Remarks on this clone: Within the sample, other DNA sequences also encode this same CDR3. The chain couples TRBV18 to TRBJ2-7; 11 nucleotides agree with TRBD2. After removal of 3 bases from V and 4 bases from J, the junction contained 2 bases not matched to a gene. Per the germline V gene, CDR1 is KGHSH and CDR2 is LQKENI. The CDR3 length is 14 residues. Here the CDR3 DNA reads TGTGCCAGCTCACCGGGACTAGCGGAATACGAGCAGTACTTC. Residues: CASSPGLAEYEQYF.

This chain joins TRBV19 and TRBJ1-1; D is uncertain. Germline V gene data show CDR1 as LNHDA and CDR2 as SQIVND (reference sequence). The CDR3 is 14 amino acids. Trimming pared 5 bases from V and 0 bases from J, leaving 10 bases between. DNA of the CDR3: TGTGCCAGTAGTGACGGACTTTTGAACACTGAAGCTTTCTTT. Protein sequence: CASSDGLLNTEAFF.

This clone has a handful of counts. The chain carries TRBV5-1 and TRBJ2-7; 9 positions match TRBD1. Germline-derived CDR1 and CDR2 are SGHRS and YFSETQ. The J segment lost 3 bases and the V segment lost 4 bases, leaving 5 bases of the junction unmatched. This CDR3 comprises 14 residues. The CDR3 sequence is CASSRTGELYEQYF. CDR3 DNA sequence: TGCGCCAGCAGCCGGACAGGGGAACTCTACGAGCAGTACTTC.

The rearrangement joins TRBV12-3 or TRBV12-4 to TRBJ2-7, with D tentatively TRBD2 (5 bases). CDR3 length: 11 residues. Trimming removed 6 bases at V and 4 bases at J, with 7 bases between. The CDR3 reads CASSRGYEQYF. CDR3 nucleotide sequence: TGTGCCAGCAGCCGGGGTTACGAGCAGTACTTC.

J is TRBJ1-1 and V is TRBV7-3; the D is unclear. Germline lookup yields CDR1 SGHTA and CDR2 FQGTGA. V gave up 5 bases and J gave up 2 bases, with 9 bases separating them. The length of the CDR3 is 13 residues. CDR3 loop: CASSTQSNTEAFF. The CDR3 bases are TGTGCCAGCAGCACCCAGTCCAACACTGAAGCTTTCTTT. Variable domain in full (rest from reference TRBV7-3 and TRBJ1-1): GAGVSQTPSNKVTEKGKYVELRCDPISGHTALYWYRQSLGQGPEFLIYFQGTGAADDSGLPNDRFFAVRPEGSVSTLKIQRTERGDSAVYLCASSTQSNTEAFFGQGTRLTVV.